One and the same sample provided the 10 T cell receptor beta chains below, sequenced in a study of blood T cell repertoires in COVID-19 (TCRdb year 2020). Library creation used the immunoSEQ multiplex PCR assay. TCRdb holds this immuneACCESS table with in-frame rearrangements only. Some clones are missing; in checked studies, unresolved V genes explain under half, and the rest has no known cause. The sample table records 150,000 to 200,000 clones; 86% of these occur just once. The top ten constitute roughly 9.1% of the sample. The specimen sequenced was peripheral blood. Every receptor here comes from a man aged 45-60 years with active or convalescent COVID-19.

The chain uses TRBV6-5 and TRBJ2-3; 9 nucleotides align to TRBD2. V lost 5 bases to trimming and J lost 1 base; unmatched junction nucleotides: 1. From germline, CDR1 is MNHEY and CDR2 SVGAGI. The CDR3 runs 14 residues. CDR3 sequence (DNA): TGTGCCAGCAGTCAGCGGGAGGGCACAGATACGCAGTATTTT. It yields the protein CASSQREGTDTQYF.

CDR3 residues: CASSSPRAPGQYNQPQHF. The CDR3 DNA follows: TGTGCCAGCAGTTCTCCTCGGGCGCCAGGGCAATACAATCAGCCCCAGCATTTT. The chain recombines TRBV28 with TRBJ1-5; perhaps TRBD1 as D (5 bases). Trimming took off 4 bases at V and 3 bases at J, with 22 bases between the two ends. Germline CDR1 is MDHEN and CDR2 is SYDVKM. This CDR3 is built from 18 residues.

This chain links TRBV24-1 with TRBJ2-3; D not resolved. The length of the CDR3 is 11 residues. Per germline, CDR1 KGHDR and CDR2 SFDVKD. V lost 5 bases and J 6 bases, leaving 5 bases between the germline ends. The CDR3 protein is CATSVGDTQYF. CDR3 sequence (DNA): TGTGCCACCAGTGTTGGCGATACGCAGTATTTT.

V and J are TRBV7-9 and TRBJ1-4; 8 positions agree with TRBD1. Germline CDR1 reads SEHNR; CDR2 reads FQNEAQ (reference sequence). V lost 1 base, J lost 8 bases, and 12 bases stayed unmatched. The CDR3 runs 17 residues. CDR3 in DNA: TGTGCCAGCAGCTTAGAATTGATTGCGGCAGGGGGCGAAAAACTGTTTTTT. Translating it yields CASSLELIAAGGEKLFF. Looking up the rest from reference TRBV7-9 and TRBJ1-4 gives the full variable domain: DTGVSQNPRHKITKRGQNVTFRCDPISEHNRLYWYRQTLGQGPEFLTYFQNEAQLEKSRLLSDRFSAERPKGSFSTLEIQRTEQGDSAMYLCASSLELIAAGGEKLFFGSGTQLSVL.

The chain links TRBV28 to TRBJ2-3, with D possibly TRBD1 on 5 matching bases. The germline V gene encodes CDR1 MDHEN and CDR2 SYDVKM. The V and J ends lost 4 bases and 4 bases respectively, with 9 bases between them. The CDR3 is 13 amino acids. The CDR3 region has the DNA TGTGCCAGCAGTTATGAAGGGGCAGATACGCAGTATTTT. Translation: CASSYEGADTQYF.

The V call is TRBV7-2, the J call TRBJ2-4; TRBD1 agrees at 10 bases. This CDR3 is built from 15 residues. After removal of 6 bases from V and 2 bases from J, the junction contained 4 bases not matched to a gene. In germline, CDR1 is SGHTA, CDR2 FQGNSA. This CDR3 is CASRRDRGTKNIQYF. DNA of the CDR3: TGTGCCAGCAGACGGGACAGGGGTACCAAAAACATTCAGTACTTC.

The chain carries TRBV18 and TRBJ2-1, with TRBD1 identical over 7 bases. Germline trimming cut 6 bases from V and 7 bases from J; bases unmatched to any gene: 6. This CDR3 is built from 13 residues. Germline-derived CDR1 and CDR2 are KGHSH and LQKENI. For the CDR3, the DNA is TGTGCCAGCTCCATCGGCAGGGGGAATGAGCAGTTCTTC. It encodes CASSIGRGNEQFF.

The table lists this clone with a few counts. The chain recombines TRBV13 with TRBJ1-5, with 10 positions matching TRBD1. V lost 0 bases to trimming and J lost 0 bases; unmatched junction nucleotides: 5. Germline lookup yields CDR1 PRHDT and CDR2 FYEKMQ (reference sequence). This CDR3 is built from 18 residues. CDR3 amino acids: CASSLGDGQGGSNQPQHF. The CDR3 DNA reads as TGTGCCAGCAGCTTAGGCGATGGACAGGGGGGTAGCAATCAGCCCCAGCATTTT. Filled out from reference TRBV13 and TRBJ1-5, the complete variable domain reads AAGVIQSPRHLIKEKRETATLKCYPIPRHDTVYWYQQGPGQDPQFLISFYEKMQSDKGSIPDRFSAQQFSDYHSELNMSSLELGDSALYFCASSLGDGQGGSNQPQHFGDGTRLSIL.

This sequence joins TRBV12-3 or TRBV12-4 and TRBJ2-1; D possibly corresponds to TRBD2 (5 bases). The CDR3 spans 11 residues. V was shortened by 8 bases and J by 7 bases, with 9 bases between the two germline ends. This chain's CDR3 is CASGLTNEQFF. CDR3 in DNA: TGTGCCAGCGGACTCACTAATGAGCAGTTCTTC.

This clone was seen once. The chain recombines TRBV7-2 with TRBJ1-1; TRBD1 matches 8 bases. The CDR3 length is 15 residues. V was clipped by 5 bases and J by 7 bases; unmatched bases: 12. Germline CDR1 and CDR2: SGHTA and FQGNSA. The DNA of the CDR3 is TGTGCCAGCAGCAACCGACAGGGGCTACCAATTGAAGCTTTCTTT. Encoded protein: CASSNRQGLPIEAFF.